This passage covers 6 T cell receptor beta chains from one sample sequenced in a study of CD8 T cells in Susac syndrome. RNA was extracted with the RNeasy kit, and a quantity of roughly 0.5 to 1 ug was reverse transcribed using random hexamers. One entry per CDR3 protein results from TCRdb running MiXCR on the immunoSEQ multiplex PCR reads. The table records about 160,000 distinct CDR3 sequences, around 95% of them present only once. The sequencing input was CD4+ T cells from PBMCs. These receptors were collected from a human donor in good health.

This chain joins TRBV12-3 or TRBV12-4 and TRBJ2-1, with unresolved D. The CDR3 has 12 amino acids. Trimming left V 2 bases short and J 5 bases short, with 4 bases between. This CDR3 reads CASSLWDNEQFF. Here the CDR3 DNA reads TGTGCCAGCAGTTTATGGGACAATGAGCAGTTCTTC.

The chain has TRBV3-1 and TRBJ2-6; tentatively, D is TRBD1 (6 bases). The CDR3 is 16 amino acids. From germline, CDR1 is LGHDT and CDR2 YNNKEL (reference sequence). Trimming took 7 bases from V and 2 from J, leaving 15 bases between them. The CDR3: CASTTGQSTGANVLTF. The CDR3 DNA follows: TGTGCCAGCACCACAGGGCAGTCCACTGGGGCCAACGTCCTGACTTTC.

The chain combines TRBV4-1 with TRBJ2-3; no clear D gene. The length of the CDR3 is 13 residues. Deletions cut 0 bases from V and 3 bases from J, with 4 bases between. From germline, CDR1 is MGHRA and CDR2 YSYEKL. The CDR3 nucleotides are TGCGCCAGCAGCCAAGAGGAGACAGATACGCAGTATTTT. Protein sequence: CASSQEETDTQYF.

The chain carries TRBV6-1 and TRBJ1-1, with D unresolved. Trimming removed 2 bases at V and 1 base at J, with 11 bases between. This CDR3 has 15 residues. The germline V gene encodes CDR1 MNHNS and CDR2 SASEGT. This CDR3 is CASSELITANTEAFF. In DNA form, the CDR3 reads TGTGCCAGCAGTGAATTAATAACGGCGAACACTGAAGCTTTCTTT.

The genes are TRBV20-1 and TRBJ2-2; D is perhaps TRBD1 (7 bases). The CDR3 totals 14 residues. V was trimmed by 0 bases and J by 6 bases, leaving 11 bases between them. Looked up from germline, CDR1 is DFQATT and CDR2 is SNEGSKA (reference sequence). In DNA, the CDR3 is TGCAGTGCTAGAGATCAGGGGGGAGCCGGGGAGCTGTTTTTT. This translates into CSARDQGGAGELFF.

This chain links TRBV5-1 with TRBJ2-5; TRBD1 matches at 8 bases. V was pared by 4 bases and J by 5 bases, with 4 bases of the junction left unmatched. Per germline, CDR1 SGHRS and CDR2 YFSETQ. The CDR3 contains 13 residues. The CDR3 region has the DNA TGCGCCAGCAGCGGACAGGGAGTGGAGACCCAGTACTTC. It yields the protein CASSGQGVETQYF.